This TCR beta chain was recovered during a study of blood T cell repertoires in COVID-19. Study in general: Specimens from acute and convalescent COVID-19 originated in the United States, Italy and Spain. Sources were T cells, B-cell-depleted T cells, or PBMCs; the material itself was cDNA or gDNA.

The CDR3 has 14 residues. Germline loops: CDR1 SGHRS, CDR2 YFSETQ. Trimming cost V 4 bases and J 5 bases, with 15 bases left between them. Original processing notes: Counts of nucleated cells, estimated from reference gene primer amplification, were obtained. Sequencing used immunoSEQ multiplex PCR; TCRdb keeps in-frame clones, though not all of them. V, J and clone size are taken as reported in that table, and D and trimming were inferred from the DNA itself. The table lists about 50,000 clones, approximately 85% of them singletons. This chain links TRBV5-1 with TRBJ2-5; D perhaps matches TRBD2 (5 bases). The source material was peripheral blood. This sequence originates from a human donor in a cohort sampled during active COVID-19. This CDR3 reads CASSPYGVGETQYF. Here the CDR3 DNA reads TGCGCCAGCAGCCCCTACGGGGTGGGGGAGACCCAGTACTTC. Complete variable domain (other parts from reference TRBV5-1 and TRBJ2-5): KAGVTQTPRYLIKTRGQQVTLSCSPISGHRSVSWYQQTPGQGLQFLFEYFSETQRNKGNFPGRFSGRQFSNSRSEMNVSTLELGDSALYLCASSPYGVGETQYFGPGTRLLVL.